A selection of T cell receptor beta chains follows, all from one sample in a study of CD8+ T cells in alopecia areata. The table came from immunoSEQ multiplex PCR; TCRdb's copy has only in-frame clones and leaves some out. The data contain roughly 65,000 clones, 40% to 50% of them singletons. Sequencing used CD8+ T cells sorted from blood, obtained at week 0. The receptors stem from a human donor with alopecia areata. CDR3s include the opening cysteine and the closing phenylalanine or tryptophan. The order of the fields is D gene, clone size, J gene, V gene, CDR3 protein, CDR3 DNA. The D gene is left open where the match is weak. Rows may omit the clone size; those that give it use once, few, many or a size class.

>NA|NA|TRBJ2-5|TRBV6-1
CASSETPAQGETQYF
TGTGCCAGCAGTGAAACGCCGGCACAAGGAGAGACCCAGTACTTC
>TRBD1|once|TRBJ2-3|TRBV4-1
CASSHPQATGVTDTQYF
TGCGCCAGCAGCCACCCCCAGGCGACAGGGGTCACAGATACGCAGTATTTT
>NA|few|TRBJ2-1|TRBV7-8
CASSLAYGGWYNEQFF
TGTGCCAGCAGCTTAGCGTATGGGGGTTGGTACAATGAGCAGTTCTTC
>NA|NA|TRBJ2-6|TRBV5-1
CASSLAERISGANVLTF
TGCGCCAGCAGCTTGGCCGAGAGGATCTCTGGGGCCAACGTCCTGACTTTC
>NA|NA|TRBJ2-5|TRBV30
CAWSPPASVVETQYF
TGTGCCTGGAGTCCCCCGGCCTCCGTAGTGGAGACCCAGTACTTC
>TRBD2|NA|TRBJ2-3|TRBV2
CASSEGLAGTDTQYF
TGTGCCAGCAGTGAAGGACTAGCGGGAACAGATACGCAGTATTTT
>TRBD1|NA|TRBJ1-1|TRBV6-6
CASSYRDRMNTEAFF
TGTGCCAGCAGTTACCGGGACAGAATGAACACTGAAGCTTTCTTT
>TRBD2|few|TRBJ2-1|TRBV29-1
CSARVAGWNEQFF
TGCAGCGCCCGGGTAGCGGGATGGAATGAGCAGTTCTTC
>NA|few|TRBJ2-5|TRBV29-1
CSGSGEETQYF
TGCAGCGGGTCGGGGGAAGAGACCCAGTACTTC
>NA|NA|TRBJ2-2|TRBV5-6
CASSLDGGTGELFF
TGTGCCAGCAGCCTGGATGGGGGCACCGGGGAGCTGTTTTTT
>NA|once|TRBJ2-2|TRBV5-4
CASSLGPNTGELFF
TGTGCCAGCAGCTTAGGACCGAACACCGGGGAGCTGTTTTTT
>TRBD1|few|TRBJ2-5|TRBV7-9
CASSGLGRDRYQETQYF
TGTGCCAGCAGCGGTCTGGGCCGGGACAGGTACCAAGAGACCCAGTACTTC
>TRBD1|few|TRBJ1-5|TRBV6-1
CASSSGQSNQPQHF
TGTGCCAGCAGTTCGGGACAGAGCAATCAGCCCCAGCATTTT
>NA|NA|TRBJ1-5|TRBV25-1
CASSGIGEQPQHF
TGTGCCAGCTCAGGTATCGGGGAACAGCCCCAGCATTTT
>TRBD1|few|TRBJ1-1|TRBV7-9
CASSTGTGGTTFF
TGTGCCAGCAGCACTGGGACAGGGGGCACGACTTTCTTT
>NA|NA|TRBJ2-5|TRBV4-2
CASSQEVQETQYF
TGTGCCAGCAGCCAAGAAGTACAAGAGACCCAGTACTTC
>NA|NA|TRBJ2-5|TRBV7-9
CASRLGEETQYF
TGTGCCAGCAGGTTAGGGGAAGAGACCCAGTACTTC
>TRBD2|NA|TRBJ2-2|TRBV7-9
CASSFRLAVKATGELFF
TGTGCCAGCAGCTTCCGACTAGCGGTAAAGGCTACCGGGGAGCTGTTTTTT
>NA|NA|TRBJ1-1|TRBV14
CASSPNRVTEAFF
TGTGCCAGCAGCCCAAACAGGGTTACTGAAGCTTTCTTT
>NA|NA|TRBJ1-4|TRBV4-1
CASSQESVREKLFF
TGCGCCAGCAGCCAAGAGTCCGTCCGGGAAAAACTGTTTTTT
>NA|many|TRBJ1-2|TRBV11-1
CASSPLGYYGYTF
TGTGCCAGCAGCCCGTTAGGATACTACGGCTACACCTTC
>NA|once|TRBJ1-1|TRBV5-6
CASILEGGSNTEAFF
TGTGCCAGCATCCTGGAAGGGGGTTCGAACACTGAAGCTTTCTTT
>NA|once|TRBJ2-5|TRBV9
CASSVASRPETQYF
TGTGCCAGCAGCGTAGCTTCCAGGCCGGAGACCCAGTACTTC
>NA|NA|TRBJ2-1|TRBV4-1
CASRGEWTYNEQFF
TGCGCCAGCAGGGGAGAGTGGACCTACAATGAGCAGTTCTTC
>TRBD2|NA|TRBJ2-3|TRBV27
CASSPSGRADTQYF
TGTGCCAGCAGTCCTAGCGGGAGGGCAGATACGCAGTATTTT
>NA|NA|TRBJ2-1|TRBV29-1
CSVPHLGLYNEQFF
TGCAGCGTCCCCCATCTGGGCCTCTACAATGAGCAGTTCTTC
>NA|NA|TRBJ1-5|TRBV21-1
CASRRCYSNQPQHF
TGTGCCAGCAGACGGTGCTATAGCAATCAGCCCCAGCATTTT
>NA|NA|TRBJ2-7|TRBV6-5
CASSYSGRGGYEQYF
TGTGCCAGCAGTTACTCGGGCAGGGGAGGCTACGAGCAGTACTTC
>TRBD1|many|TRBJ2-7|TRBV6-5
CASSYEDRGSCEQYF
TGTGCCAGCAGTTACGAGGACAGGGGAAGTTGTGAGCAGTACTTC
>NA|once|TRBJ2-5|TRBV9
CASSVGGRGQETQYF
TGTGCCAGCAGCGTTGGGGGCCGGGGACAAGAGACCCAGTACTTC
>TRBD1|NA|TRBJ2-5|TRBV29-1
CSAPLTGTETQYF
TGCAGCGCACCCCTGACAGGGACAGAGACCCAGTACTTC
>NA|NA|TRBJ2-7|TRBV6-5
CASSYSDSYEQYF
TGTGCCAGCAGTTACTCGGACAGCTACGAGCAGTACTTC
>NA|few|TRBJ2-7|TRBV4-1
CASSQDTRSSYEQYF
TGCGCCAGCAGCCAAGATACGCGGAGCTCCTACGAGCAGTACTTC
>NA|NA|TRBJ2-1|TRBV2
CASGSGAYNEQFF
TGTGCCAGCGGGTCAGGGGCCTACAATGAGCAGTTCTTC
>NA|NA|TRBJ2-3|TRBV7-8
CASSFRAESTDTQYF
TGTGCCAGCAGCTTCCGAGCGGAAAGCACAGATACGCAGTATTTT
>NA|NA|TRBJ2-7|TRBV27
CASSLHSSYEQYF
TGTGCCAGCAGTCTACATTCCTCCTACGAGCAGTACTTC
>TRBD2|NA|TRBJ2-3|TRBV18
CASSPRTSASTDTQYF
TGTGCCAGCTCACCCCGGACTAGCGCTAGCACAGATACGCAGTATTTT
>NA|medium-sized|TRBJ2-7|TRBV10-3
CAISEEETYEQYF
TGTGCCATCAGTGAGGAGGAAACCTACGAGCAGTACTTC
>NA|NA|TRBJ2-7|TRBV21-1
CASSMGWASYEQYF
TGTGCCAGCAGCATGGGGTGGGCCTCCTACGAGCAGTACTTC
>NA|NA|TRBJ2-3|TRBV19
CASSRLSTDTQYF
TGTGCCAGTAGCCGGCTTAGCACAGATACGCAGTATTTT
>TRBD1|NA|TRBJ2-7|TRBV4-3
CASSRRGQAGEQYF
TGCGCCAGCAGCCGCCGAGGACAGGCCGGCGAGCAGTACTTC
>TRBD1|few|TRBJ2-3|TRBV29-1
CSVLGGRGDDTQYF
TGCAGCGTCCTAGGGGGCAGGGGCGACGATACGCAGTATTTT
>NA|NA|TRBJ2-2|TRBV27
CASSWAKFNTGELFF
TGTGCCAGCAGCTGGGCGAAGTTTAACACCGGGGAGCTGTTTTTT
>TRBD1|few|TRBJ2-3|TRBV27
CASSPPGGSTDTQYF
TGTGCCAGCAGTCCCCCAGGGGGTAGCACAGATACGCAGTATTTT
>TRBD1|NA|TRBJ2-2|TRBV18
CASSPGQTNTGELFF
TGTGCCAGCTCACCGGGACAGACGAACACCGGGGAGCTGTTTTTT